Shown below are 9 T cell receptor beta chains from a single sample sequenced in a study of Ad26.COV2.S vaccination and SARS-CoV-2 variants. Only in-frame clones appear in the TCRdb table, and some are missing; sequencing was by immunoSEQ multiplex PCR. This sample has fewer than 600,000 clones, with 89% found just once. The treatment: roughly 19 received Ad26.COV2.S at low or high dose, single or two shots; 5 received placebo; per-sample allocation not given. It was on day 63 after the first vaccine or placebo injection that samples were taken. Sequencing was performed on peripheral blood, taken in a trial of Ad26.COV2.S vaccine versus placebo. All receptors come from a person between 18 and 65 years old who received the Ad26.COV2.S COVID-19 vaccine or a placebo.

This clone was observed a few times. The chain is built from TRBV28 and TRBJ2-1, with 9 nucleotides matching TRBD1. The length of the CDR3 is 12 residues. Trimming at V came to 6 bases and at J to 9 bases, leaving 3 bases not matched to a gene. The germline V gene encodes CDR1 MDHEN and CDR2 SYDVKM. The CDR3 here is CASRDRGTEQFF. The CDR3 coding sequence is TGTGCCAGCAGGGACAGGGGTACTGAGCAGTTCTTC. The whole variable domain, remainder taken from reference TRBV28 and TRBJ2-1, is DVKVTQSSRYLVKRTGEKVFLECVQDMDHENMFWYRQDPGLGLRLIYFSYDVKMKEKGDIPEGYSVSREKKERFSLILESASTNQTSMYLCASRDRGTEQFFGPGTRLTVL.

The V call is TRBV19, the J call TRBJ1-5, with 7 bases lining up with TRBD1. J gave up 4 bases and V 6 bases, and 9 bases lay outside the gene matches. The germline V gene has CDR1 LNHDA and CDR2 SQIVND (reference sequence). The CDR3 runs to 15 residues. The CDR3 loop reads CASSTRDSRNQPQHF. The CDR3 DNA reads TGTGCCAGTAGCACCCGGGACAGTCGAAATCAGCCCCAGCATTTT.

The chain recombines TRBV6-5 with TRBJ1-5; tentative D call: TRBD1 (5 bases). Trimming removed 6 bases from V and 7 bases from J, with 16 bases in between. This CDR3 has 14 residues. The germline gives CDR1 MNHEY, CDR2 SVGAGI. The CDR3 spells CASSGDGPWQPQHF. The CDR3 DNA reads TGTGCCAGCAGCGGGGACGGCCCCTGGCAGCCCCAGCATTTT.

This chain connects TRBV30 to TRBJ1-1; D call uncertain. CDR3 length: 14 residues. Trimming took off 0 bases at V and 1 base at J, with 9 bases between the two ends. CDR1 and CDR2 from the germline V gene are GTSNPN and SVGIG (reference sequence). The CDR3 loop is CAWSVMEGNTEAFF. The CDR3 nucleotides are TGTGCCTGGAGTGTAATGGAAGGGAACACTGAAGCTTTCTTT.

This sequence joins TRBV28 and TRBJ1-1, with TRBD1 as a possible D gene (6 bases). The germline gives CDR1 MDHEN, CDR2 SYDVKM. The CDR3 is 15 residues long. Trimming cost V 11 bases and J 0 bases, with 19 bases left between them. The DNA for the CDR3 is TGTGCCTCCCCGGGGCAGGGGTCTATGAACACTGAAGCTTTCTTT. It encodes CASPGQGSMNTEAFF.

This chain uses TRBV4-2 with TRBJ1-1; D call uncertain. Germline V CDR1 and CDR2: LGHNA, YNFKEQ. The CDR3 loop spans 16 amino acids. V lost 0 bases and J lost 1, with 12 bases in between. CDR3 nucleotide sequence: TGTGCCAGCAGCCAAGAAGAGGGATCGAAGAACACTGAAGCTTTCTTT. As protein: CASSQEEGSKNTEAFF.

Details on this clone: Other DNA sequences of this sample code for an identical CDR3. The chain's CDR3 is CASSRSYEQYF. The CDR3, as DNA: TGTGCCAGCAGCCGCTCCTACGAGCAGTACTTC. This chain uses TRBV3-1 (or the pseudogene TRBV3-2) with TRBJ2-7; D is uncertain. From germline, CDR1 is LGHDT and CDR2 YNNKEL (reference sequence). This CDR3 has 11 amino acids. V was shortened by 4 bases and J by 0 bases, with 1 base between the two germline ends.

The CDR3, as DNA: TGCGCCAGCAGCTTGGTAGGGACTAGCGGGGGTTTCTACGAGCAGTACTTC. Protein: CASSLVGTSGGFYEQYF. The chain is built from TRBV5-1 and TRBJ2-7; 14 bases are a match to TRBD2. Germline V CDR1 and CDR2: SGHRS, YFSETQ. The V gene end was trimmed by 0 bases and the J gene end by 3 bases; junction bases not matched to a gene: 5. This CDR3 spans 17 amino acids. The whole variable domain, remainder taken from reference TRBV5-1 and TRBJ2-7, is KAGVTQTPRYLIKTRGQQVTLSCSPISGHRSVSWYQQTPGQGLQFLFEYFSETQRNKGNFPGRFSGRQFSNSRSEMNVSTLELGDSALYLCASSLVGTSGGFYEQYFGPGTRLTVT.

The CDR3 spells CASSSPGTSGRQADTQYF. The DNA for the CDR3 is TGTGCCAGCAGTTCCCCCGGGACTAGCGGGAGGCAGGCAGATACGCAGTATTTT. J is TRBJ2-3 and V is TRBV27, with 15 bases fitting TRBD2. The CDR3 is 18 amino acids. V lost 4 bases and J lost 4; bases outside the gene matches: 9. From germline, CDR1 is MNHEY and CDR2 SMNVEV (reference sequence).